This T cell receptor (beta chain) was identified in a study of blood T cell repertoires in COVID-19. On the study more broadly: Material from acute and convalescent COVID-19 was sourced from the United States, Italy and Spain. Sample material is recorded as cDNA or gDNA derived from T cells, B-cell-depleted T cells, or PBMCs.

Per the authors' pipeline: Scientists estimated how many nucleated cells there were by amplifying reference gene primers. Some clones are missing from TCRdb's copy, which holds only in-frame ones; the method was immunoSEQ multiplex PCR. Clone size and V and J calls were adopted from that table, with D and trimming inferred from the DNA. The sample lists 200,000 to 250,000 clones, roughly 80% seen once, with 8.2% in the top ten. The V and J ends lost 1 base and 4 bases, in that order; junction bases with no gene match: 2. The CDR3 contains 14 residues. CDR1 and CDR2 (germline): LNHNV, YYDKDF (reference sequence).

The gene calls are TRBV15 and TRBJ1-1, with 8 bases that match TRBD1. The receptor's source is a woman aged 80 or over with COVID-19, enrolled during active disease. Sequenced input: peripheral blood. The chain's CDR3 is CATSRAGGITEAFF. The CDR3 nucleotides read TGTGCCACCAGCAGAGCAGGGGGCATCACTGAAGCTTTCTTT. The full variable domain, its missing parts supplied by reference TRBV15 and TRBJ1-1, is DAMVIQNPRYQVTQFGKPVTLSCSQTLNHNVMYWYQQKSSQAPKLLFHYYDKDFNNEADTPDNFQSRRPNTSFCFLDIRSPGLGDTAMYLCATSRAGGITEAFFGQGTRLTVV.